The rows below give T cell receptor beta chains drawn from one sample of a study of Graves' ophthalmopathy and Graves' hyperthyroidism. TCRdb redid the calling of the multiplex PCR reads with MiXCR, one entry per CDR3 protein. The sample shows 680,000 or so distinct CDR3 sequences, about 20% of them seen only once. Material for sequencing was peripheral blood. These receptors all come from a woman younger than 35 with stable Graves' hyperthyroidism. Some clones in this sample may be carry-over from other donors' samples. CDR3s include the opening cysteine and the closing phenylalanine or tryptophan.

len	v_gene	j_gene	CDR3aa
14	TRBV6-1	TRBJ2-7	CASKPSGGSYEQYF
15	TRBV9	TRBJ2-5	CASSVEGLEQETQYF
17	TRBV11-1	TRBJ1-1	CASSPRGAYGMNTEAFF
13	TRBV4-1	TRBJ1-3	CASSQDPLDTIYF
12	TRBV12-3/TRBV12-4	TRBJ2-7	CASSSGSYEQYF
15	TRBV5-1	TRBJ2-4	CASTEGGLAKNIQYF
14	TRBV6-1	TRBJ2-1	CASSVGQETNEQFF
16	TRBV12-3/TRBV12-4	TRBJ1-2	CASSLGFGTGSSGYTF
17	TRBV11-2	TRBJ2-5	CASSLDLGFWNQETQYF
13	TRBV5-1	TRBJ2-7	CASSLTGGWEQYF
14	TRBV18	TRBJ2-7	CASGAARGSYEQYF
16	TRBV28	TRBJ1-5	CASSLVDRGKPQPQHF
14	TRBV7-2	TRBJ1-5	CASNGGQGHQPQHF
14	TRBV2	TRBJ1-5	CASRSGQGHQPQHF
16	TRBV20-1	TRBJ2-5	CSVSATSGGRRETQYF
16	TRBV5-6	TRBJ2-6	CASSLDGSSGANVLTF
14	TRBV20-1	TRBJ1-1	CSARGQPVDTEAFF
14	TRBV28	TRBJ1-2	CASRTAGTSYGYTF
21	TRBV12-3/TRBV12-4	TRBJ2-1	CASSFGRRGLAGGRSYNEQFF
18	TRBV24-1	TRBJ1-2	CATSDAGPDRYTNYGYTF
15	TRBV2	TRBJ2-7	CASSRRGDRAKEQYF
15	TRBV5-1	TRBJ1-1	CASSRWDGIKTEAFF
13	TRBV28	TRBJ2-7	CASSLGPHYEQYF
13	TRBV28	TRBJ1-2	CASNRGQYYGYTF
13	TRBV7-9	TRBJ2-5	CASSLNAKGTQYF
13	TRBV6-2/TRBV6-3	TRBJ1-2	CASSNDRAGGYTF
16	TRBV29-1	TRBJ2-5	CSVEDRTKRYEETQYF
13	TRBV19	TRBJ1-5	CASRDREGQPQHF
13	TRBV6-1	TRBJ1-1	CASSNPMRSEAFF
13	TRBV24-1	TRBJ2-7	CATSDWDNYEQYF
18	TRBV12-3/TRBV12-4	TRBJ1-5	CASSLSVRTEVVNQPQHF
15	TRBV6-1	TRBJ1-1	CASKSHKAPNTEAFF
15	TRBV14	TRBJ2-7	CASSQEASGSYEQYF
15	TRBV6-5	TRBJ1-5	CASSYSFGDNQPQHF
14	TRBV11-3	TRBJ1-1	CASSSRDRNTEAFF
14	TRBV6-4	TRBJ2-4	CASSRQEQGNIQYF
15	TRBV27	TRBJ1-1	CATLKWGEGNTEAFF
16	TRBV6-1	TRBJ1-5	CASSEYRQGGNQPQHF
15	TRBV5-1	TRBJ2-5	CASSLSLGTQETQYF
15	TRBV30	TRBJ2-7	CAWSVQGPTSYEQYF
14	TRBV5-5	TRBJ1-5	CASSFDLFNQPQHF
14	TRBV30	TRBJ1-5	CAWSRGGPGQPQHF
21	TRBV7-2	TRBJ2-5	CASSPTTIAAGGLVVGETQYF
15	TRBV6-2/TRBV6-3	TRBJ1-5	CASSTHRDSNQPQHF
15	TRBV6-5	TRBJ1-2	CASSYGQGANYGYTF
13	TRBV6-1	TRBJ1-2	CASSDRQSYGYTF
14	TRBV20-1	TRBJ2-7	CSAAISGSGYEQYF
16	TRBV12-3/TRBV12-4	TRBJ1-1	CASSLGLGHLNTEAFF
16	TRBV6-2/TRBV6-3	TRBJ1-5	CASTQSGRGPNQPQHF
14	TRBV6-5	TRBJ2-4	CASSFRGTQNIKYF
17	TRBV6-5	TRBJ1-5	CASRPQEYRRGIRAQHF
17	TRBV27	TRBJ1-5	CASSLFGGADDNQPQHF
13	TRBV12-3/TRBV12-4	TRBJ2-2	CATMHTNTGELFF
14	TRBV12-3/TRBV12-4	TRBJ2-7	CASSLGPAAYEQYF
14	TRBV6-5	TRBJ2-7	CASKLAGGQDEQYF